A single sample gave rise to the 20 T cell receptor beta chains below, sequenced in a study of T cell responses to AZD1222 COVID-19 vaccine. Here immunoSEQ multiplex PCR was the method, and the copy in TCRdb shows in-frame clones only, minus some. The repertoire consists of about 200,000 clones, with 91% occurring once and the leading ten covering 3% to 4%. The input for sequencing was peripheral blood, taken 28 days after the second AZD1222 dose. These receptors originate from an adult who received the AZD1222 COVID-19 vaccine.

The J gene is TRBJ2-1, the V gene TRBV5-1; a weak D match, TRBD2 (6 bases). The CDR3 sequence is 15 residues long. Per germline, CDR1 SGHRS and CDR2 YFSETQ. V was cut by 2 bases and J by 0 bases, with 9 bases left in between. CDR3 nucleotide sequence: TGCGCCAGCAGCTTACTAGCACCCTCCTACAATGAGCAGTTCTTC. Its protein is CASSLLAPSYNEQFF.

The V and J genes are TRBV2 and TRBJ2-1; D might be TRBD2 (5 bases). The CDR3 consists of 14 residues. Germline CDR1 reads SNHLY; CDR2 reads FYNNEI. Trimming stripped 7 bases from V and 0 bases from J, with 10 bases between. This CDR3 reads CASKEGSSYNEQFF. As DNA, the CDR3 is TGTGCCAGCAAAGAAGGGAGCTCCTACAATGAGCAGTTCTTC.

This chain connects TRBV3-1 (or the pseudogene TRBV3-2) to TRBJ2-7; TRBD2 aligns across 10 bases. This CDR3 is 16 amino acids long. CDR1 is LGHDT and CDR2 is YNNKEL in the germline V gene (reference sequence). Trimming removed 3 bases from V and 5 bases from J; junction bases left unmatched: 10. CDR3 residues: CASSHEEREGRNEQYF. DNA of the CDR3: TGTGCCAGCAGCCATGAGGAGCGGGAGGGCCGGAACGAGCAGTACTTC.

V usage is TRBV3-1 (or the pseudogene TRBV3-2) and J usage is TRBJ1-6; D is ambiguous. This CDR3 contains 16 residues. CDR1 and CDR2 from the germline V gene are LGHDT and YNNKEL (reference sequence). Trimming left V 6 bases short and J 0 bases short, with 12 bases between. This CDR3 reads CASSYDGRSYNSPLHF. The DNA for the CDR3 is TGTGCCAGCAGTTACGACGGACGCTCCTATAATTCACCCCTCCACTTT.

This chain uses TRBV19 with TRBJ2-7; a possible D gene is TRBD1 (6 bases). Germline values: CDR1 LNHDA, CDR2 SQIVND (reference sequence). Trimming pared 5 bases from V and 2 bases from J, leaving 13 bases between. This CDR3 comprises 14 residues. The CDR3 sequence: CASSWTVPPYEQYF. DNA for the CDR3: TGTGCCAGTAGTTGGACAGTCCCCCCCTACGAGCAGTACTTC.

The chain is built from TRBV20-1 and TRBJ2-3; tentative D call: TRBD2 (6 bases). There are 16 residues in the CDR3. Germline CDR1 reads DFQATT; CDR2 reads SNEGSKA (reference sequence). V lost 3 bases and J lost 0, with 16 bases in between. The CDR3 nucleotides read TGCAGTGCTAGTTTAGTACGGGGGACTAGCACAGATACGCAGTATTTT. Protein: CSASLVRGTSTDTQYF.

V usage is TRBV4-3 and J usage is TRBJ1-6, with D hard to call. CDR1 is LGHNA and CDR2 is YSLEER in the germline V gene. Trimming cost V 1 base and J 9 bases, with 13 bases left between them. The CDR3 runs 15 residues. The CDR3 sequence is CASSQVAGIGSPLHF. The CDR3 bases are TGCGCCAGCAGCCAAGTCGCCGGGATCGGTTCACCCCTCCACTTT.

V and J are TRBV28 and TRBJ2-7; the D gene could be TRBD1 or TRBD2 (5 bases each). Germline V lookup: CDR1 MDHEN, CDR2 SYDVKM. The CDR3 sequence is 13 residues long. With 5 bases removed from V and 6 bases from J, the gap between germline ends came to 14 bases. This CDR3 is CASSQGRDAEQYF. The CDR3 DNA is TGTGCCAGCAGTCAGGGACGGGACGCCGAGCAGTACTTC. The full variable domain, rest sourced from reference TRBV28 and TRBJ2-7, is DVKVTQSSRYLVKRTGEKVFLECVQDMDHENMFWYRQDPGLGLRLIYFSYDVKMKEKGDIPEGYSVSREKKERFSLILESASTNQTSMYLCASSQGRDAEQYFGPGTRLTVT.

The chain couples TRBV3-1 (or the pseudogene TRBV3-2) to TRBJ1-2, with a possible D match to TRBD1 (5 bases). V lost 6 bases to trimming and J lost 6 bases, with 17 bases between them. Germline-derived CDR1 and CDR2 are LGHDT and YNNKEL (reference sequence). The CDR3 sequence is 14 residues long. The DNA for the CDR3 is TGTGCCAGCAGTACAGCCGGGGGGTCGCATGGCTACACCTTC. Translation gives CASSTAGGSHGYTF.

This clone was seen once. The chain uses TRBV3-1 (or the pseudogene TRBV3-2) and TRBJ1-6, with D possibly being TRBD1 (5 bases). This CDR3 has 14 residues. Per germline, CDR1 LGHDT and CDR2 YNNKEL (reference sequence). The ends were cut back, 6 bases at V and 7 bases at J, with 13 bases in the middle. The CDR3 is CASRPGQANSPLHF. The CDR3 DNA reads TGTGCCAGCAGACCAGGGCAGGCGAATTCACCCCTCCACTTT.

The chain joins TRBV28 to TRBJ2-4; 9 bases fit TRBD1. Germline lookup yields CDR1 MDHEN and CDR2 SYDVKM. V dropped 5 bases and J dropped 4; count of bases not matched to a gene: 6. This CDR3 region has 15 residues. CDR3 nucleotides: TGTGCCAGCAGTCCCCCCGGGACAGGGAAAAACATTCAGTACTTC. This sequence encodes CASSPPGTGKNIQYF.

The gene calls are TRBV2 and TRBJ2-7; a possible D gene is TRBD2 (6 bases). The CDR3 has 15 amino acids. Germline V gene sequence: CDR1 SNHLY, CDR2 FYNNEI. Trimming took off 7 bases at V and 5 bases at J, with 21 bases between the two ends. CDR3 residues: CASKLDRVAANEQYF. The CDR3 DNA reads as TGTGCCAGCAAGTTGGATAGGGTAGCGGCTAACGAGCAGTACTTC.

V gene TRBV27 combines with J gene TRBJ2-1, with 7 bases matching TRBD2. From germline, CDR1 is MNHEY and CDR2 SMNVEV (reference sequence). J lost 5 bases, V lost 6 bases, and 7 bases had no gene match. The CDR3 has 14 residues. CDR3 DNA sequence: TGTGCCAGCAGGCCGGGACTATCCAACAATGAGCAGTTCTTC. It encodes CASRPGLSNNEQFF.

The chain has TRBV12-5 and TRBJ2-1; 10 bases are a match to TRBD2. Trimming removed 11 bases from V and 3 bases from J; junction bases left unmatched: 4. Germline lookup yields CDR1 LGHNT and CDR2 FRNRAP. The CDR3 covers 13 residues. The CDR3 protein is CAAGTSVYNEQFF. CDR3 nucleotide sequence: TGTGCTGCCGGGACTAGCGTCTACAATGAGCAGTTCTTC.

This chain connects TRBV13 to TRBJ2-5; 10 bases agree with TRBD2. The CDR3 extends over 18 amino acids. CDR1 PRHDT and CDR2 FYEKMQ come from the germline V gene (reference sequence). After removal of 0 bases from V and 5 bases from J, the junction contained 12 bases not matched to a gene. The DNA for the CDR3 is TGTGCCAGCAGCTTAGGAGGCTCTAGCGGGAGCCGGGGGGAGACCCAGTACTTC. Translated, it gives CASSLGGSSGSRGETQYF.

This sequence joins TRBV2 and TRBJ1-2; perhaps TRBD1 as D (6 bases). CDR3 size: 16 residues. Germline values: CDR1 SNHLY, CDR2 FYNNEI. Trimming cost V 2 bases and J 8 bases, with 21 bases left between them. The CDR3 sequence is CASSERGQGKSDGYTF. CDR3 nucleotides: TGTGCCAGCAGTGAAAGGGGTCAGGGGAAAAGCGACGGCTACACCTTC.

V gene TRBV5-1 combines with J gene TRBJ1-1; 9 nucleotides line up with TRBD1. The CDR3 contains 14 residues. Germline V gives CDR1 SGHRS, CDR2 YFSETQ. The junction had 2 bases not matched to a gene; V was cut back by 4 bases and J by 1 base. The CDR3 sequence is CASSGQGRNTEAFF. The CDR3 nucleotides read TGCGCCAGCAGCGGACAGGGGCGGAACACTGAAGCTTTCTTT. The full variable domain, with the rest looked up from reference TRBV5-1 and TRBJ1-1, is KAGVTQTPRYLIKTRGQQVTLSCSPISGHRSVSWYQQTPGQGLQFLFEYFSETQRNKGNFPGRFSGRQFSNSRSEMNVSTLELGDSALYLCASSGQGRNTEAFFGQGTRLTVV.

This chain uses TRBV10-3 with TRBJ2-3; D unresolved. Germline assignment: CDR1 ENHRY and CDR2 SYGVKD. V lost 7 bases, J lost 1 base, and 6 bases lay in between. The CDR3 is 12 residues long. CDR3 nucleotides: TGTGCCATCAACGCGGGCACAGATACGCAGTATTTT. Protein product: CAINAGTDTQYF.

The chain has TRBV7-2 and TRBJ2-3, with TRBD2 identical over 7 bases. Trimming removed 6 bases from V and 0 bases from J; junction bases left unmatched: 6. This CDR3 has 15 residues. Germline loops: CDR1 SGHTA, CDR2 FQGNSA. As DNA, the CDR3 is TGTGCCAGCAGTAGGAGGGAGGGCAGCACAGATACGCAGTATTTT. Residues: CASSRREGSTDTQYF.

The gene calls are TRBV7-9 and TRBJ2-7, with D possibly being TRBD1 or TRBD2 (5 bases each). CDR1 is SEHNR, CDR2 FQNEAQ, per germline (reference sequence). The length of the CDR3 is 13 residues. V gave up 3 bases and J gave up 4 bases, with 10 bases separating them. The CDR3: CASSFWGGYEQYF. CDR3 DNA: TGTGCCAGCAGCTTTTGGGGCGGGTACGAGCAGTACTTC. Full variable domain (missing parts from reference TRBV7-9 and TRBJ2-7): DTGVSQNPRHKITKRGQNVTFRCDPISEHNRLYWYRQTLGQGPEFLTYFQNEAQLEKSRLLSDRFSAERPKGSFSTLEIQRTEQGDSAMYLCASSFWGGYEQYFGPGTRLTVT.